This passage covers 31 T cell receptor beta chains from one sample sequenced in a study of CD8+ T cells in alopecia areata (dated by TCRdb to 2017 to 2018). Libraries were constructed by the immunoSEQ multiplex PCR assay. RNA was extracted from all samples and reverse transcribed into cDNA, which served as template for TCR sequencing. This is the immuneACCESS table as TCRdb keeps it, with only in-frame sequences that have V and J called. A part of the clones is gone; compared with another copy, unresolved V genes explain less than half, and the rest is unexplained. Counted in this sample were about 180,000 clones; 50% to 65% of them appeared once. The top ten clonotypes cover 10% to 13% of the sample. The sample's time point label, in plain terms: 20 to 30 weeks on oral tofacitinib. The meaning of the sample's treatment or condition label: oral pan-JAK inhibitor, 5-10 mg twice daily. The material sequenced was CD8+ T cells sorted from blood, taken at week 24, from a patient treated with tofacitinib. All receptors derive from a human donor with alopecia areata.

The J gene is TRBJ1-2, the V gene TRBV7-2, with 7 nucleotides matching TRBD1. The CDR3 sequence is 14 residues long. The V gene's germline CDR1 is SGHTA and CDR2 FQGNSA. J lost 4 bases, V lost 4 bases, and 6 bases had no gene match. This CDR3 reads CASSSDRALYGYTF. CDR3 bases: TGTGCCAGCAGCTCCGACAGGGCTCTCTATGGCTACACCTTC. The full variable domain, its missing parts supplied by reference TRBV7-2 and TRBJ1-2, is GAGVSQSPSNKVTEKGKDVELRCDPISGHTALYWYRQSLGQGLEFLIYFQGNSAPDKSGLPSDRFSAERTGGSVSTLTIQRTQQEDSAVYLCASSSDRALYGYTFGSGTRLTVV.

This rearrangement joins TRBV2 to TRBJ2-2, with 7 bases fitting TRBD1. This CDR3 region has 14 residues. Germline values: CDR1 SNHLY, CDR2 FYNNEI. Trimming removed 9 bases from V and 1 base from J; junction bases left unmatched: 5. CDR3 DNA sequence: TGTGCCAGGAAGACAGGGCAGAACACCGGGGAGCTGTTTTTT. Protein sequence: CARKTGQNTGELFF.

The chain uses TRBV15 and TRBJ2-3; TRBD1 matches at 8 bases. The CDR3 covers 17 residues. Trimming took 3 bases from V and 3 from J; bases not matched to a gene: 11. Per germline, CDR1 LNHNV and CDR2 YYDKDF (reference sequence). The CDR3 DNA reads TGTGCCACCAGCAGCACACAACAGGGGGTTGAAACAGATACGCAGTATTTT. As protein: CATSSTQQGVETDTQYF.

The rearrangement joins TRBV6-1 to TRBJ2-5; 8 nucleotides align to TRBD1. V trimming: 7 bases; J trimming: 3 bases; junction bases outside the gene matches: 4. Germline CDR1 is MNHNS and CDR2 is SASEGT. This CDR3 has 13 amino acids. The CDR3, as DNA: TGTGCCAGCACTCCGACAGGGGAAGAGACCCAGTACTTC. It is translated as CASTPTGEETQYF.

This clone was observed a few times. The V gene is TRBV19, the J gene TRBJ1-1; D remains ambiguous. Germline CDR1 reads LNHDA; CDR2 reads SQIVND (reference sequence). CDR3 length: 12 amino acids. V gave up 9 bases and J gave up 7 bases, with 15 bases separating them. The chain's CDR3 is CASKLGFHEAFF. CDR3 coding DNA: TGTGCCAGCAAATTGGGATTCCATGAAGCTTTCTTT.

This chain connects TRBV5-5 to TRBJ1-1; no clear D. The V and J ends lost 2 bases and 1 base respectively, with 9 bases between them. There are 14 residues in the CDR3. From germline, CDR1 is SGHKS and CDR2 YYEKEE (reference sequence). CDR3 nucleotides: TGTGCCAGCAGCTTCGGGCTCGGGAACACTGAAGCTTTCTTT. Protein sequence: CASSFGLGNTEAFF.

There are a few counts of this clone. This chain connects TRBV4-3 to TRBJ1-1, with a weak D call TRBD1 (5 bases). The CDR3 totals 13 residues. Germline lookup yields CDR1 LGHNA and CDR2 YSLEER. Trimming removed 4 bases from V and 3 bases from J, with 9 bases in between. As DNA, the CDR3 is TGCGCCAGCAGCCCAGGGTCGTACACTGAAGCTTTCTTT. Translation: CASSPGSYTEAFF.

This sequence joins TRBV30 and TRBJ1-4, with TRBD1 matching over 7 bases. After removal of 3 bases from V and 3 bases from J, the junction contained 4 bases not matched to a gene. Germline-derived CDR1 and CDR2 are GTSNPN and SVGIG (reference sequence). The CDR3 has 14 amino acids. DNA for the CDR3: TGTGCCTGGAGAGGGGGCCTCCCTAATGAAAAACTGTTTTTT. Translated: CAWRGGLPNEKLFF.

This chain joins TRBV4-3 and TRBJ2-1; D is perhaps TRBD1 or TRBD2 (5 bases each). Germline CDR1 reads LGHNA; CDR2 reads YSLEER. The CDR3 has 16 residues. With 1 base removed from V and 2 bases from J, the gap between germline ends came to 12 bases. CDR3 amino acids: CASSQGPGTAYNEQFF. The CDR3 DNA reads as TGCGCCAGCAGCCAAGGGCCCGGGACGGCCTACAATGAGCAGTTCTTC.

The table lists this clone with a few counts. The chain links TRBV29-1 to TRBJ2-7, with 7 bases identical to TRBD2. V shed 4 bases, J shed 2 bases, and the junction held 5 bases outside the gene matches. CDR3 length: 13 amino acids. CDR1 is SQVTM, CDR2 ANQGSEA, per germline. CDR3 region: CSVGGGGTYEQYF. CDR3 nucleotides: TGCAGCGTTGGTGGCGGGGGAACCTACGAGCAGTACTTC.

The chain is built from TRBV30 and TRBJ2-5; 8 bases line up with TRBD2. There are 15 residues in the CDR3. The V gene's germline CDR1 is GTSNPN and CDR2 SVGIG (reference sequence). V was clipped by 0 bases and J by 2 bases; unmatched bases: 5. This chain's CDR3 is CAWSVKRGPQETQYF. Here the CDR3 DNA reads TGTGCCTGGAGTGTGAAGCGGGGGCCTCAAGAGACCCAGTACTTC.

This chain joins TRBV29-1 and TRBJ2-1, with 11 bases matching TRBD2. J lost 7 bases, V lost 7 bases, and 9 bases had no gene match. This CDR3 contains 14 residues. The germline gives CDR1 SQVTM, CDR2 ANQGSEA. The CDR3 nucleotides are TGCAGCGGGATTACTAGCGGGGGTTTGAATGAGCAGTTCTTC. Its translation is CSGITSGGLNEQFF.

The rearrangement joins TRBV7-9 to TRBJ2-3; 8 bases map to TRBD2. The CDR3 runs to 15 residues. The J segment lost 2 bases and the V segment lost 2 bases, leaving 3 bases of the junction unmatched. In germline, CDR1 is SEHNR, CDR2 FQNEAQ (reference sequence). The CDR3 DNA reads TGTGCCAGCAGCTTAAGCGGGGGAGACACAGATACGCAGTATTTT. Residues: CASSLSGGDTDTQYF. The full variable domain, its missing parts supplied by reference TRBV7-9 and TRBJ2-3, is DTGVSQNPRHKITKRGQNVTFRCDPISEHNRLYWYRQTLGQGPEFLTYFQNEAQLEKSRLLSDRFSAERPKGSFSTLEIQRTEQGDSAMYLCASSLSGGDTDTQYFGPGTRLTVL.

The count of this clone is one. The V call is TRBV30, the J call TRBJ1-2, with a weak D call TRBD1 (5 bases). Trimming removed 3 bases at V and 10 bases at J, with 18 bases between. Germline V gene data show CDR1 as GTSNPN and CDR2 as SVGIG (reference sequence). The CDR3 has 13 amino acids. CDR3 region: CAWSKQIPGDYTF. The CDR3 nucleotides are TGTGCCTGGAGCAAACAAATTCCGGGGGACTACACCTTC.

The CDR3 region is CASSHPGQGMNEQYF. CDR3 nucleotide sequence: TGTGCCAGCAGTCATCCGGGACAGGGGATGAACGAGCAGTACTTC. V is TRBV5-5 and J is TRBJ2-7; 10 bases are a match to TRBD1. This CDR3 has 15 residues. V dropped 5 bases and J dropped 5; count of bases not matched to a gene: 10. The germline gives CDR1 SGHKS, CDR2 YYEKEE (reference sequence).

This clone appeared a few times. The CDR3 bases are TGTGCCAGCAGCTCAGGGTCCACTGAAGCTTTCTTT. Protein product: CASSSGSTEAFF. The chain is built from TRBV5-6 and TRBJ1-1; maybe TRBD1 (5 bases). The CDR3 is 12 amino acids. Trimming took off 3 bases at V and 4 bases at J, with 7 bases between the two ends. In germline, CDR1 is SGHDT, CDR2 YYEEEE.

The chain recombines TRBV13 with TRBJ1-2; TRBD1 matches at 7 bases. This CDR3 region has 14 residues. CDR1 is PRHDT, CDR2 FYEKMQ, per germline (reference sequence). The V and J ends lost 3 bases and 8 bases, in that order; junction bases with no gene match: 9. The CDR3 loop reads CASSFDRAEEGYTF. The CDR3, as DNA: TGTGCCAGCAGCTTCGACAGGGCAGAAGAAGGCTACACCTTC.

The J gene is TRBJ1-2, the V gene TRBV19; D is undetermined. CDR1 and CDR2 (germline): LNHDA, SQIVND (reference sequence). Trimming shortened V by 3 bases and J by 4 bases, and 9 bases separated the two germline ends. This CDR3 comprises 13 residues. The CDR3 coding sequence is TGTGCCAGTAGTATGGGAGGCAGCTATGGCTACACCTTC. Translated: CASSMGGSYGYTF.

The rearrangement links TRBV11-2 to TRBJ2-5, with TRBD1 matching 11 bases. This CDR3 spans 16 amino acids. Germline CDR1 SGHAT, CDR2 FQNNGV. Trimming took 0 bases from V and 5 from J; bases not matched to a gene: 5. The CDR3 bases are TGTGCCAGCAGCTTAGAGGACAGGGGGCCGTGGGAGACCCAGTACTTC. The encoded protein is CASSLEDRGPWETQYF.

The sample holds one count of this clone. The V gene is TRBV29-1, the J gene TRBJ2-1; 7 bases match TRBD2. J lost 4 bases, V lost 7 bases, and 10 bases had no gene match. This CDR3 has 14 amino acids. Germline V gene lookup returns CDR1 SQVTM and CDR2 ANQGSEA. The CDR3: CSADTSELYNEQFF. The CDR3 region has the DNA TGCAGCGCGGATACTAGCGAGCTATACAATGAGCAGTTCTTC.

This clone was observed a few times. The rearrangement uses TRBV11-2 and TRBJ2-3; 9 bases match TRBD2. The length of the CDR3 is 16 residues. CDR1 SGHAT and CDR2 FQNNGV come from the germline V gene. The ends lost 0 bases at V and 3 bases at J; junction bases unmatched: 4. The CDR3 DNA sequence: TGTGCCAGCAGCTTAGAGGGCGGGGGGGCGACAGATACGCAGTATTTT. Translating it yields CASSLEGGGATDTQYF.

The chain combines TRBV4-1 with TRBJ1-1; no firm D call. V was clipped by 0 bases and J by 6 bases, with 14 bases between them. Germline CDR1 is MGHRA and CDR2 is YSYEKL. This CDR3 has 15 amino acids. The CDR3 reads CASSQDYPGYAEAFF. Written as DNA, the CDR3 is TGCGCCAGCAGCCAAGATTACCCGGGGTATGCTGAAGCTTTCTTT.

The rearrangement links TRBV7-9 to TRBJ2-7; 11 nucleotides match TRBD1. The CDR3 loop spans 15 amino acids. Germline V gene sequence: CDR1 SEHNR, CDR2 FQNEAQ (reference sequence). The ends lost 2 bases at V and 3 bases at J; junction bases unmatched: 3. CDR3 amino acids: CASSLWDRGFYEQYF. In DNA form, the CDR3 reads TGTGCCAGCAGCTTATGGGACAGGGGGTTCTACGAGCAGTACTTC.

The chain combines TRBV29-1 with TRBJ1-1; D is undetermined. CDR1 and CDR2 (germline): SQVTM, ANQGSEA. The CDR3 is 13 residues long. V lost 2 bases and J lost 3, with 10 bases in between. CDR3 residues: CSVEHGSDTEAFF. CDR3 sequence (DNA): TGCAGCGTTGAACACGGGTCGGACACTGAAGCTTTCTTT.

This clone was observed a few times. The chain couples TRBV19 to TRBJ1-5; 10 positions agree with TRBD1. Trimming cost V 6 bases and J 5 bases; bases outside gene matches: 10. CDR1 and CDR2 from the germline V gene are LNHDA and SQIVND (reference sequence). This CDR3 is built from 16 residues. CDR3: CASSKTGGGPHQPQHF. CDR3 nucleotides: TGTGCCAGTAGCAAGACAGGGGGCGGCCCGCATCAGCCCCAGCATTTT. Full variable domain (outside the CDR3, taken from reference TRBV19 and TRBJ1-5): DGGITQSPKYLFRKEGQNVTLSCEQNLNHDAMYWYRQDPGQGLRLIYYSQIVNDFQKGDIAEGYSVSREKKESFPLTVTSAQKNPTAFYLCASSKTGGGPHQPQHFGDGTRLSIL.

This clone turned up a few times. As DNA, the CDR3 is TGTGCCAGCAGCTTAGGGACAGGGGTAGGCTACACCTTC. It is translated as CASSLGTGVGYTF. This sequence joins TRBV11-2 and TRBJ1-2, with 9 bases fitting TRBD1. Trimming removed 1 base from V and 8 bases from J; junction bases left unmatched: 2. The CDR3 extends over 13 amino acids. Germline CDR1 is SGHAT and CDR2 is FQNNGV.

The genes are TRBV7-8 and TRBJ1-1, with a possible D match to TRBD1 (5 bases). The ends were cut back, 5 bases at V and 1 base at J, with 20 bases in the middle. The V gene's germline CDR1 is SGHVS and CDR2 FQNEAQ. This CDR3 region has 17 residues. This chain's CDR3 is CASSGGPTFAQNTEAFF. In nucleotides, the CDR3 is TGTGCCAGCAGCGGGGGACCCACCTTCGCGCAGAACACTGAAGCTTTCTTT.

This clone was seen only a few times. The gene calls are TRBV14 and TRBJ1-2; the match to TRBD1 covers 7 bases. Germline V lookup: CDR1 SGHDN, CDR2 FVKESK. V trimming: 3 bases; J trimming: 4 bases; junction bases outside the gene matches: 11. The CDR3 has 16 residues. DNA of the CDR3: TGTGCCAGCAGCCAGGCACGAGACAGGGACTTCTATGGCTACACCTTC. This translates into CASSQARDRDFYGYTF.

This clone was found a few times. Here the CDR3 reads CASSLDGGNIQYF. The CDR3 DNA follows: TGCGCCAGCAGCTTGGATGGGGGAAACATTCAGTACTTC. The V gene is TRBV5-1, the J gene TRBJ2-4; D may be TRBD1 or TRBD2 (5 bases each). The CDR3 covers 13 residues. V was shortened by 0 bases and J by 6 bases, with 7 bases between the two germline ends. Per germline, CDR1 SGHRS and CDR2 YFSETQ.

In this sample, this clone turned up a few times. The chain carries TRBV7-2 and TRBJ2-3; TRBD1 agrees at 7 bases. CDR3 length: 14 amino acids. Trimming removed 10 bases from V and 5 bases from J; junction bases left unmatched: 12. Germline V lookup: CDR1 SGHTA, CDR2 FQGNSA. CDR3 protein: CATNHRQGEDTQYF. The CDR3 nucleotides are TGTGCCACCAACCACCGACAGGGAGAAGATACGCAGTATTTT.

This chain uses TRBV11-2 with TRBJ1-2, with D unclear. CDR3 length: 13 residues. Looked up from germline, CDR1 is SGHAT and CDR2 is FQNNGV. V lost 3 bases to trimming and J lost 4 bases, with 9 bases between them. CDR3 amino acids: CASSFGTAYGYTF. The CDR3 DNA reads TGTGCCAGCAGCTTCGGCACAGCCTATGGCTACACCTTC.